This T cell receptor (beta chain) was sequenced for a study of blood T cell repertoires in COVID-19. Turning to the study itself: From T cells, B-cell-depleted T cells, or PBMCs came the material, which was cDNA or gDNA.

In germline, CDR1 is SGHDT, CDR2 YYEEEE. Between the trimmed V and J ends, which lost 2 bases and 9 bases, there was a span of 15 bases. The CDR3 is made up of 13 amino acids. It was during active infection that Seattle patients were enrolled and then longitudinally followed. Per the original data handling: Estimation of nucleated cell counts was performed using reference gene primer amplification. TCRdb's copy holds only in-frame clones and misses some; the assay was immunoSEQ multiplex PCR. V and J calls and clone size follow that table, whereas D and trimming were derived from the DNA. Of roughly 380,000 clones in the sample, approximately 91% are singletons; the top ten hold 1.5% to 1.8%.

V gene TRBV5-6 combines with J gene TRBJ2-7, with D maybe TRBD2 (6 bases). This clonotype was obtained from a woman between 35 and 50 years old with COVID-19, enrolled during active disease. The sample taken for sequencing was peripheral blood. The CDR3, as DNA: TGTGCCAGCAGCTTATCCCCGCCGACTAGGCAGTACTTC. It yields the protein CASSLSPPTRQYF.